This TCR beta chain was captured by sequencing in a study of T cell responses to AZD1222 COVID-19 vaccine. V dropped 5 bases and J dropped 0; count of bases not matched to a gene: 13. Germline-derived CDR1 and CDR2 are LNHDA and SQIVND (reference sequence). CDR3 length: 19 residues. Method: immunoSEQ multiplex PCR; TCRdb's copy keeps in-frame clones and lacks some. The sample holds about 100,000 clones; approximately 87% are singletons and the top ten take 3% to 3.5%. The sequencing used peripheral blood, collected on day 0 of AZD1222 vaccination. The receptor's source is an adult in good health. The V call is TRBV19, the J call TRBJ1-5, with 10 bases aligning to TRBD1. The CDR3 nucleotides are TGTGCCAGTAGTCCCCACCGGGACAGGGGAAGCTATAGCAATCAGCCCCAGCATTTT. Its protein is CASSPHRDRGSYSNQPQHF.